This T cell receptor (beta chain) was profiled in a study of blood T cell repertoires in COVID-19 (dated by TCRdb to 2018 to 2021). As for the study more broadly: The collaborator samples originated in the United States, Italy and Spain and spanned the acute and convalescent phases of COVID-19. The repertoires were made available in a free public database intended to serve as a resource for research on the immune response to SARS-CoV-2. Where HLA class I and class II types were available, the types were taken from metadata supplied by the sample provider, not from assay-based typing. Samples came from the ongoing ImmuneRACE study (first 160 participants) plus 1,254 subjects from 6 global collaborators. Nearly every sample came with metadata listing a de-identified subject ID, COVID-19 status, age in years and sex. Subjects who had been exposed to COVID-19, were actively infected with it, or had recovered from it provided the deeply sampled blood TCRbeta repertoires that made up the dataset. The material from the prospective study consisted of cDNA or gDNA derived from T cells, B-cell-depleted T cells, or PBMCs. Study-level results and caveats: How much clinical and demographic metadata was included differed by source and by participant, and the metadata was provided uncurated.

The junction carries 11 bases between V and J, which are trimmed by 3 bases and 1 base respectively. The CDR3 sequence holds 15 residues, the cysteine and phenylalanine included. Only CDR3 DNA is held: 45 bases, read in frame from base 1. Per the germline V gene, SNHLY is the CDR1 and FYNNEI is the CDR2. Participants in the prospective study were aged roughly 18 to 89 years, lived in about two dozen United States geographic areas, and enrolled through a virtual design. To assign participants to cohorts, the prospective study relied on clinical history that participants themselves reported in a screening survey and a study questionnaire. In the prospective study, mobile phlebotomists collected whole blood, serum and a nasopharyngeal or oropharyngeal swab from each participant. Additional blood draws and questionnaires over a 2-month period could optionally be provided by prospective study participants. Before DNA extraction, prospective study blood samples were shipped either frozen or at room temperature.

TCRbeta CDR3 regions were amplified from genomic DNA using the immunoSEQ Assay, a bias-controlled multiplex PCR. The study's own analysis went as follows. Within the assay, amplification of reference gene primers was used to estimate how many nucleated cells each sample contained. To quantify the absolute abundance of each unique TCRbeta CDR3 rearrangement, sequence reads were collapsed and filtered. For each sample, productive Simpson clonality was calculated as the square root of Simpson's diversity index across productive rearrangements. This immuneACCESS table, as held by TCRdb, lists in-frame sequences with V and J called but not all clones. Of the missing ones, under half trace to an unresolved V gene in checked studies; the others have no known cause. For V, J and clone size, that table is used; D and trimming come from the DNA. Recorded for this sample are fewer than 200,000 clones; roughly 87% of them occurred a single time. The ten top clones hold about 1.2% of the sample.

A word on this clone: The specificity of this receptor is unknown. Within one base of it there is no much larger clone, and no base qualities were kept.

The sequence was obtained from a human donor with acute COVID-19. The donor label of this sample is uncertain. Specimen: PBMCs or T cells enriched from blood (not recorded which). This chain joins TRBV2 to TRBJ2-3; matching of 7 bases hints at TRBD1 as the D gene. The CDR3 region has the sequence CASSEQGGRTDTQYF. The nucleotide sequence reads TGTGCCAGCAGTGAGCAGGGGGGCCGCACAGATACGCAGTATTTT.